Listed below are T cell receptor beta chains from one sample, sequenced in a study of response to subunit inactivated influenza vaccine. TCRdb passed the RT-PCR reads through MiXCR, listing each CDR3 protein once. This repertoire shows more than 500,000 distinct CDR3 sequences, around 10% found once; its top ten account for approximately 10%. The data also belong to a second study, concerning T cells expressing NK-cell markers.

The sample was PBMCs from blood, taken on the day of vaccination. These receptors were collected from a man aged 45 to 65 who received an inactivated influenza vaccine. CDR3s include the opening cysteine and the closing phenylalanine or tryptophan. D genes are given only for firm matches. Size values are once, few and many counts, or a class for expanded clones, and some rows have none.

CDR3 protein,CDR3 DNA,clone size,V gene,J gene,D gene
CASSLFGSSEAFF,TGTGCCAGCAGCTTGTTCGGTAGCTCTGAAGCTTTCTTT,few,TRBV5-8,TRBJ1-1,-
CSVSGNEQFF,TGCAGCGTGAGCGGGAATGAGCAGTTCTTC,few,TRBV20-1,TRBJ2-1,-
CAWISFRTGGDSYEQYF,TGTGCCTGGATTAGTTTTCGGACAGGGGGGGATTCCTACGAGCAGTACTTC,few,TRBV30,TRBJ2-7,TRBD1
CASSVGLASNTGELFF,TGTGCCAGCAGCGTAGGCCTTGCATCGAACACCGGGGAGCTGTTTTTT,many,TRBV9,TRBJ2-2,-
CASSQEGDSDLYNEQFF,TGTGCCAGCAGCCAAGAAGGGGACAGCGATCTATACAATGAGCAGTTCTTC,-,TRBV3-1,TRBJ2-1,TRBD1
CASSLALGARYEQYF,TGCGCCAGCAGCTTGGCTCTGGGGGCGAGATACGAGCAGTACTTC,-,TRBV5-1,TRBJ2-7,-
CASSPGLVGVSYEQYF,TGTGCCAGCAGTCCGGGACTAGTCGGCGTTTCCTACGAGCAGTACTTC,-,TRBV28,TRBJ2-7,TRBD2
CASSLLSGSPNEQFF,TGTGCCAGCAGCTTGCTTAGCGGGTCCCCCAATGAGCAGTTCTTC,many,TRBV5-6,TRBJ2-1,TRBD2
CASSQSPQLYEQYF,TGCGCCAGCAGCCAATCGCCACAGCTGTACGAGCAGTACTTC,few,TRBV4-1,TRBJ2-7,-
CASSPFMNTGELFF,TGCGCCAGCAGCCCATTCATGAACACCGGGGAGCTGTTTTTT,many,TRBV5-1,TRBJ2-2,-
CASSKDRREAFF,TGTGCCAGCAGCAAGGACAGGAGAGAAGCTTTCTTT,few,TRBV7-2,TRBJ1-1,TRBD1
CASSQEFGVNEQFF,TGTGCCAGCAGCCAAGAGTTCGGCGTCAATGAGCAGTTCTTC,few,TRBV14,TRBJ2-1,-
CASSQELLAGAYQKITHTQYF,TGCGCCAGCAGCCAAGAATTACTAGCGGGGGCCTACCAGAAAATCACACATACGCAGTATTTT,-,TRBV4-1,TRBJ2-3,TRBD2
CASSPDRGGFYEQYF,TGTGCCAGCAGTCCAGACAGGGGGGGTTTTTACGAGCAGTACTTC,few,TRBV7-6,TRBJ2-7,TRBD1
CASRGGTQVKAFF,TGTGCCAGTAGAGGAGGGACACAGGTGAAAGCTTTCTTT,-,TRBV19,TRBJ1-1,-
CASILSGQNSPLHF,TGTGCCAGCATCTTAAGTGGGCAGAATTCACCCCTCCACTTT,few,TRBV12-3/TRBV12-4,TRBJ1-6,-
CSYLRTGRGEQYF,TGCAGTTACCTCCGGACAGGGAGAGGCGAGCAGTACTTC,few,TRBV20-1,TRBJ2-7,TRBD1
CAGGSNEQFF,TGTGCCGGCGGGTCCAATGAGCAGTTCTTC,-,TRBV21-1,TRBJ2-1,-
CASSRSGTEHQKTQYF,TGTGCCAGCAGCCGAAGCGGGACAGAGCACCAAAAGACCCAGTACTTC,few,TRBV7-3,TRBJ2-5,-
CSASTRDRAQPQHF,TGCAGTGCTAGTACCCGGGACAGGGCTCAGCCCCAGCATTTT,-,TRBV20-1,TRBJ1-5,TRBD1
CASSLDPTGELFF,TGTGCCAGCAGCCTGGACCCCACCGGGGAGCTGTTTTTT,many,TRBV5-6,TRBJ2-2,-
CASSLNRIRTEQFF,TGTGCCAGCAGCTTAAACAGGATCAGAACTGAGCAGTTCTTC,-,TRBV7-8,TRBJ2-1,-
CASSYQLTTTGELFF,TGTGCCAGCAGTTACCAACTTACTACGACCGGGGAGCTGTTTTTT,few,TRBV6-2/TRBV6-3,TRBJ2-2,-
CASSLARDGEQFF,TGTGCCAGCAGTTTAGCTAGGGACGGTGAGCAGTTCTTC,many,TRBV12-3/TRBV12-4,TRBJ2-1,-
CASSLRTGGYEQYF,TGTGCCAGCAGCTTGAGGACAGGAGGCTACGAGCAGTACTTC,medium-sized,TRBV12-3/TRBV12-4,TRBJ2-7,TRBD1
CASSHPKGGGSSYEQYF,TGTGCCAGCAGCCACCCCAAGGGCGGGGGAAGCTCCTACGAGCAGTACTTC,-,TRBV4-2,TRBJ2-7,TRBD2
CASSGSAVVDEQFF,TGTGCCAGCAGCGGGTCGGCAGTAGTCGATGAGCAGTTCTTC,-,TRBV5-6,TRBJ2-1,-
CASSSQRTSEQFF,TGTGCCAGCAGTTCGCAAAGGACTAGTGAGCAGTTCTTC,many,TRBV12-3/TRBV12-4,TRBJ2-1,TRBD2
CSIFLGTDTQYF,TGCAGCATATTCCTGGGGACAGATACGCAGTATTTT,-,TRBV29-1,TRBJ2-3,-
CASSSRDGSSYNEQFF,TGTGCCAGCAGCTCCCGGGACGGTAGCTCCTACAATGAGCAGTTCTTC,few,TRBV7-2,TRBJ2-1,-
CATSRGEFGHGDTQYF,TGTGCCACCAGCAGAGGGGAATTTGGCCACGGAGATACGCAGTATTTT,-,TRBV15,TRBJ2-3,-
CASKRDRDEQFF,TGTGCCAGCAAAAGGGATAGAGATGAGCAGTTCTTC,few,TRBV2,TRBJ2-1,-
CASTWGAYRIKNTEAFF,TGCGCCAGCACCTGGGGAGCCTACAGGATAAAGAACACTGAAGCTTTCTTT,-,TRBV5-1,TRBJ1-1,-
CASSFQPLAGYTGELFF,TGTGCCAGCAGCTTTCAGCCACTAGCGGGTTACACCGGGGAGCTGTTTTTT,few,TRBV7-2,TRBJ2-2,TRBD2
CASSHTDSFQYEQYF,TGTGCCAGCAGTCATACCGACAGCTTTCAATACGAGCAGTACTTC,many,TRBV12-3/TRBV12-4,TRBJ2-7,-
CASSRGTSGIAYEQYF,TGTGCCAGCAGTCGCGGGACTAGCGGGATAGCCTACGAGCAGTACTTC,many,TRBV4-2,TRBJ2-7,TRBD2
CASSLMKGDTQYF,TGTGCCAGCAGCTTAATGAAAGGAGATACGCAGTATTTT,-,TRBV7-2,TRBJ2-3,-
CASNSRSAEQYF,TGTGCCAGTAACAGTAGGTCGGCCGAGCAGTACTTC,few,TRBV2,TRBJ2-7,-
CATSIGTEDEKLFF,TGTGCCACCAGCATCGGGACAGAGGATGAAAAACTGTTTTTT,few,TRBV15,TRBJ1-4,TRBD1
CSARALLGEQFF,TGCAGTGCTAGAGCCCTATTAGGTGAGCAGTTCTTC,-,TRBV20-1,TRBJ2-1,-
CASSRHRDRVQETQYF,TGTGCCAGCAGTAGACACCGGGACAGGGTGCAAGAGACCCAGTACTTC,-,TRBV6-1,TRBJ2-5,TRBD1
CASSYEPGDTQYF,TGTGCCAGCAGTTACGAGCCAGGAGATACGCAGTATTTT,-,TRBV6-6,TRBJ2-3,-
CASSNGRGQLTDTQYF,TGTGCCAGTAGCAACGGAAGGGGACAGCTAACAGATACGCAGTATTTT,few,TRBV19,TRBJ2-3,TRBD1
CASTLFQQGETQYF,TGTGCCAGCACCCTCTTCCAACAGGGTGAGACCCAGTACTTC,-,TRBV7-2,TRBJ2-5,-
CASSLQYLSGNEQFF,TGTGCCAGCAGCTTACAGTACCTCTCAGGCAATGAGCAGTTCTTC,-,TRBV7-6,TRBJ2-1,-
CASSQVYSQETQYF,TGCGCCAGCAGCCAAGTTTATTCCCAAGAGACCCAGTACTTC,few,TRBV4-3,TRBJ2-5,-
CASKSGISTDTQYF,TGTGCCAGCAAAAGCGGGATTAGCACAGATACGCAGTATTTT,-,TRBV28,TRBJ2-3,TRBD2
CSARTGTSGSWASYEQYF,TGCAGTGCTCGTACCGGGACTAGCGGGAGTTGGGCCTCCTACGAGCAGTACTTC,-,TRBV20-1,TRBJ2-7,TRBD2
CAIIGQGMNYEQYF,TGTGCCATCATCGGACAGGGAATGAACTACGAGCAGTACTTC,-,TRBV10-3,TRBJ2-7,TRBD1
CASSADRDDEQYF,TGTGCCAGCAGCGCGGACAGGGACGACGAGCAGTACTTC,-,TRBV11-2,TRBJ2-7,TRBD1
CASSPWTAAGGEQYF,TGTGCCAGCAGCCCCTGGACGGCTGCTGGCGGAGAGCAGTACTTC,many,TRBV5-5,TRBJ2-7,-
CASSSRQPNEKLFF,TGCGCCAGCAGCTCCAGACAACCAAATGAAAAACTGTTTTTT,-,TRBV5-1,TRBJ1-4,-
CASSEARRISNQPQHF,TGTGCCAGCAGTGAAGCTCGGCGGATTAGCAATCAGCCCCAGCATTTT,many,TRBV6-1,TRBJ1-5,-
CASSGVSSTDTQYF,TGTGCCAGTTCCGGGGTGTCTAGCACAGATACGCAGTATTTT,-,TRBV6-1,TRBJ2-3,-
CRWGGSTTGELFF,TGCAGATGGGGCGGGTCAACCACCGGGGAGCTGTTTTTT,few,TRBV29-1,TRBJ2-2,-